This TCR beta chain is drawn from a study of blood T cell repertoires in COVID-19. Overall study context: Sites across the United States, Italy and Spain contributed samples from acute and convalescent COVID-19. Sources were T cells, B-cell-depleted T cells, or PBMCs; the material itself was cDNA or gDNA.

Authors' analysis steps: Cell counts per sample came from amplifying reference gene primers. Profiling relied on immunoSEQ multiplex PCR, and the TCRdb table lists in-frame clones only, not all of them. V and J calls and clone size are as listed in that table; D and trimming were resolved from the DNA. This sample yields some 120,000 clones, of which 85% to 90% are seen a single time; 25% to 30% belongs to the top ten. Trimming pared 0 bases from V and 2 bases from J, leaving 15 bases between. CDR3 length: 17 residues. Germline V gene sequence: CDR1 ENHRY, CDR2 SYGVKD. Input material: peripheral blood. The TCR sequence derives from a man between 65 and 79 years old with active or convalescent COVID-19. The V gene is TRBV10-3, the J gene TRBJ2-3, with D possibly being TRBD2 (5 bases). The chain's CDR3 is CAISESKAGGITDTQYF. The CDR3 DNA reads TGTGCCATCAGTGAGTCGAAGGCAGGAGGCATCACAGATACGCAGTATTTT.